This T cell receptor beta chain was obtained from a study of cytomegalovirus exposure and HLA in healthy donors. Turning to this clone: No antigen is known for it.

Vbeta (60) and Jbeta (13) primers were used in the PCR. The method was immunoSEQ multiplex PCR; TCRdb's version includes in-frame clones alone and lacks a portion of them. The table lists approximately 190,000 clones, approximately 88% of them singletons. Study results and caveats: Researchers catalogued about 150 TCR beta chains as cytomegalovirus-associated.

Per germline, CDR1 LNHNV and CDR2 YYDKDF (reference sequence). The CDR3 contains 16 residues. The V end lost 0 bases, the J end lost 4 bases, and 12 bases lay between the germline ends. The V and J genes are TRBV15 and TRBJ2-2; possibly TRBD1 for D (7 bases). The material sequenced was PBMCs. The TCR sequence derives from a woman in her forties or fifties in good health and CMV-seropositive. CDR3 nucleotide sequence: TGTGCCACCAGCAGAGATCGGCAGGGGGGCACCGGGGAGCTGTTTTTT. Translated, it gives CATSRDRQGGTGELFF.